Listed here is a single T cell receptor beta chain. This CDR3 comprises 18 residues. The germline gives CDR1 SGHRS, CDR2 YFSETQ. With 4 bases clipped from V and 1 base from J, the junction kept 5 bases outside the gene matches. The sample belongs to a study of cytomegalovirus exposure and HLA in healthy donors. PCR was performed using 60 Vbeta and 13 Jbeta primers. Profiling relied on immunoSEQ multiplex PCR, and the TCRdb table lists in-frame clones only, not all of them. The table lists approximately 100,000 clones, more than 60% of them singletons. The sample was PBMCs. J is TRBJ2-2 and V is TRBV5-1; TRBD2 aligns across 15 bases. This sequence was found in a middle-aged man in good health and CMV-seronegative. The CDR3 sequence is CASSPSGLAGGNTGELFF. The CDR3 DNA reads as TGCGCCAGCAGCCCGTCGGGACTAGCGGGGGGGAACACCGGGGAGCTGTTTTTT.